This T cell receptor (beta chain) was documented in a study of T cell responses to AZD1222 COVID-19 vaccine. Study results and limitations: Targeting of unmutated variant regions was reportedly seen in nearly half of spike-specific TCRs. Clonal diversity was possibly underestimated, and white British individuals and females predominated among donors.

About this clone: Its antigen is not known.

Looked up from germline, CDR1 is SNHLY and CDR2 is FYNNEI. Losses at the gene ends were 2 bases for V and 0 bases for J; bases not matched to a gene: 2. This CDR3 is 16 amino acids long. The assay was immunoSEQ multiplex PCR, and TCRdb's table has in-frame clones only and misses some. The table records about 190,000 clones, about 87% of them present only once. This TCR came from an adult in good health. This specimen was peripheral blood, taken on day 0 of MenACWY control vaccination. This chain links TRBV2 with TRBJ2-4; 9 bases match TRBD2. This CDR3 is CASSERLAVAKNIQYF. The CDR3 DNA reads TGTGCCAGCAGTGAACGACTAGCGGTAGCCAAAAACATTCAGTACTTC.